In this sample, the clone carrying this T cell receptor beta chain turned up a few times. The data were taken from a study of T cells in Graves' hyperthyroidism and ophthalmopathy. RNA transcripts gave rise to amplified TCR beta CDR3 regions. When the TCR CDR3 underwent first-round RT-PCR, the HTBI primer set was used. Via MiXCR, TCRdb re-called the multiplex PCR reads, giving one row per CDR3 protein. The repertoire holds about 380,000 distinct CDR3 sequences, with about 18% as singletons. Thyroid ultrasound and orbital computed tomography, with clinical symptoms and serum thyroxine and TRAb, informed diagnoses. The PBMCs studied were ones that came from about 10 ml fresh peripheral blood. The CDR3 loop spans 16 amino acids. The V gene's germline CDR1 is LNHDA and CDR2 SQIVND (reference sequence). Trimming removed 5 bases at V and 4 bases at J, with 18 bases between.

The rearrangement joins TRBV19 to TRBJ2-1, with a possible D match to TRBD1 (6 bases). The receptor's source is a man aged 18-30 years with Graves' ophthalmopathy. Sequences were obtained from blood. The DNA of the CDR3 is TGTGCCAGTAGTTTCTGGACAGCGAAATCATACAATGAGCAGTTCTTC. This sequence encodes CASSFWTAKSYNEQFF.